The 12 T cell receptor beta chains presented below share a single source sample, sequenced in a study of T cell responses to AZD1222 COVID-19 vaccine listed by TCRdb under 2021. This specimen's time point label, interpreted: about 28 days (+/-7) after the second vaccine dose. The method was the immunoSEQ multiplex PCR assay. TCRdb provides this immuneACCESS table in a form limited to in-frame rearrangements. Some clones are lacking; in checked studies, under half of them reflect an unresolved V gene, and why the rest are absent is not known. The sample includes more than 150,000 clones, with roughly nine tenths observed a single time. Together, the top ten hold about 3.5% of the sample. Source: peripheral blood, taken 28 days after the second AZD1222 dose. The receptors shown here come from an adult who received the AZD1222 COVID-19 vaccine.

This clone was recorded only once. This chain links TRBV10-3 with TRBJ1-1; 7 nucleotides line up with TRBD1. CDR1 is ENHRY, CDR2 SYGVKD, per germline. The J segment lost 1 base and the V segment lost 3 bases, leaving 11 bases of the junction unmatched. The CDR3 totals 17 residues. CDR3 DNA sequence: TGTGCCATCAGTGAAGGGAGGGGGCAGGGGTGGAACACTGAAGCTTTCTTT. Translated, it gives CAISEGRGQGWNTEAFF.

A single count supports this clone. This chain joins TRBV7-9 and TRBJ1-4, with 11 bases fitting TRBD1. Losses at the gene ends were 3 bases for V and 8 bases for J; bases not matched to a gene: 17. The CDR3 runs 19 residues. The germline CDR1 and CDR2 sequences are SEHNR and FQNEAQ (reference sequence). The CDR3 protein is CASSFAPGQGVRSKEKLFF. CDR3 DNA: TGTGCCAGCAGCTTTGCTCCGGGACAGGGGGTGCGCTCAAAAGAAAAACTGTTTTTT.

The genes are TRBV11-3 and TRBJ2-1, with TRBD1 as a possible D gene (6 bases). The CDR3 totals 14 residues. Trimming removed 0 bases at V and 7 bases at J, with 10 bases between. Germline CDR1 is SGHNT and CDR2 is YENEEA. CDR3 sequence reads: CASSLEGALNEQFF. Here the CDR3 DNA reads TGTGCCAGCAGCTTAGAGGGGGCTCTGAATGAGCAGTTCTTC. The full variable domain, in which reference TRBV11-3 and TRBJ2-1 provide the parts outside the CDR3, is EAGVVQSPRYKIIEKKQPVAFWCNPISGHNTLYWYLQNLGQGPELLIRYENEEAVDDSQLPKDRFSAERLKGVDSTLKIQPAELGDSAVYLCASSLEGALNEQFFGPGTRLTVL.

The table lists this clone with a few counts. The chain employs TRBV7-3 and TRBJ2-1, with 11 bases that match TRBD1. Trimming took 5 bases from V and 10 from J; bases not matched to a gene: 10. Germline CDR1 is SGHTA and CDR2 is FQGTGA. There are 15 residues in the CDR3. CDR3 region: CASSQTGTGGVEQFF. CDR3 nucleotide sequence: TGTGCCAGCAGCCAGACCGGGACAGGGGGAGTCGAGCAGTTCTTC.

V gene TRBV11-2 combines with J gene TRBJ2-5, with a weak D call TRBD1 (7 bases). V was trimmed by 2 bases and J by 5 bases, leaving 15 bases between them. Germline CDR1 SGHAT, CDR2 FQNNGV. This CDR3 region has 15 residues. The CDR3 loop is CASSLRSGGLETQYF. CDR3 DNA sequence: TGTGCCAGCAGCTTAAGATCAGGGGGGTTGGAGACCCAGTACTTC.

This chain connects TRBV27 to TRBJ1-2; 8 bases match TRBD1. After removal of 0 bases from V and 8 bases from J, the junction contained 5 bases not matched to a gene. Germline loops: CDR1 MNHEY, CDR2 SMNVEV (reference sequence). The CDR3 consists of 14 residues. The CDR3 DNA is TGTGCCAGCAGTTTATCACCGACAGGGGCCGGCTACACCTTC. It translates to CASSLSPTGAGYTF.

The chain couples TRBV15 to TRBJ2-1; no clear D. The CDR3 is 16 amino acids. Per germline, CDR1 LNHNV and CDR2 YYDKDF (reference sequence). The germline V and J ends were trimmed by 1 base and 0 bases, with 10 bases remaining between them. The CDR3 DNA is TGTGCCACCAGCAGAGGGTTTAAGAGCTCCTACAATGAGCAGTTCTTC. Amino acids: CATSRGFKSSYNEQFF.

The chain links TRBV9 to TRBJ1-6; no clear D gene. V was trimmed by 1 base and J by 10 bases, leaving 15 bases between them. The CDR3 is 15 residues long. Germline CDR1 SGDLS, CDR2 YYNGEE. CDR3 nucleotides: TGTGCCAGCAGCGTAAAACTCCATTTCGGGTCACCCCTCCACTTT. This translates into CASSVKLHFGSPLHF. The variable domain in full, completed from reference TRBV9 and TRBJ1-6, reads DSGVTQTPKHLITATGQRVTLRCSPRSGDLSVYWYQQSLDQGLQFLIQYYNGEERAKGNILERFSAQQFPDLHSELNLSSLELGDSALYFCASSVKLHFGSPLHFGNGTRLTVT.

The chain couples TRBV28 to TRBJ2-1; 10 bases are shared with TRBD1. CDR1 is MDHEN, CDR2 SYDVKM, per germline. V shed 5 bases and J 10 bases; nucleotides not matched to a gene: 14. The CDR3 is 16 residues long. The DNA of the CDR3 is TGTGCCAGCAGTCCACCCGGGACAGGGGCCAATGAGGAGCAGTTCTTC. This gives the protein CASSPPGTGANEEQFF. The entire variable domain, with the rest obtained from reference TRBV28 and TRBJ2-1, is as follows: DVKVTQSSRYLVKRTGEKVFLECVQDMDHENMFWYRQDPGLGLRLIYFSYDVKMKEKGDIPEGYSVSREKKERFSLILESASTNQTSMYLCASSPPGTGANEEQFFGPGTRLTVL.

The V call is TRBV5-1, the J call TRBJ1-3, with D possibly being TRBD1 (5 bases). The CDR3 loop spans 14 amino acids. The V gene's germline CDR1 is SGHRS and CDR2 YFSETQ. V dropped 7 bases and J dropped 2 bases, with 13 bases sitting between them. The CDR3 is CASWGGSPGNTIYF. The CDR3 DNA reads TGCGCCAGCTGGGGGGGAAGTCCTGGAAACACCATATATTTT. The full variable domain, completed using reference TRBV5-1 and TRBJ1-3, is KAGVTQTPRYLIKTRGQQVTLSCSPISGHRSVSWYQQTPGQGLQFLFEYFSETQRNKGNFPGRFSGRQFSNSRSEMNVSTLELGDSALYLCASWGGSPGNTIYFGEGSWLTVV.

The chain links TRBV2 to TRBJ2-1; D is unresolved. Germline CDR1 and CDR2: SNHLY and FYNNEI. The CDR3 is made up of 11 amino acids. V lost 6 bases and J lost 9, with 9 bases in between. The chain's CDR3 is CASRRWGEQFF. The CDR3 DNA reads TGTGCCAGCAGGCGCTGGGGTGAGCAGTTCTTC. Filled out from reference TRBV2 and TRBJ2-1, the complete variable domain reads EPEVTQTPSHQVTQMGQEVILRCVPISNHLYFYWYRQILGQKVEFLVSFYNNEISEKSEIFDDQFSVERPDGSNFTLKIRSTKLEDSAMYFCASRRWGEQFFGPGTRLTVL.

Concerning this clone itself: Other DNA sequences within the sample encode an identical CDR3. The chain combines TRBV28 with TRBJ1-5; D is ambiguous. Germline V gene lookup returns CDR1 MDHEN and CDR2 SYDVKM. The CDR3 has 13 amino acids. V gave up 6 bases and J gave up 1 base, with 7 bases separating them. Here the CDR3 DNA reads TGTGCCAGCAGGGCGGGAAGCAATCAGCCCCAGCATTTT. The encoded protein is CASRAGSNQPQHF.